This T cell receptor (beta chain) came from a study of cytomegalovirus exposure and HLA in healthy donors (TCRdb year 2017). Turning to the overall study: An earlier analysis of some 500 of the donors reported more than 250 Gb of sequence data and approximately 110 million unique TCR beta sequences from 150 million to 200 million T cells. An early release covering just under 650 HLA-typed donors comprised roughly 300 gigabases of sequencing data and tens of millions of unique TCR sequences. The genetic ancestry cluster associated with self-reported Caucasian donors included about 81% of the 300 to 400 genotyped donors. An earlier analysis of some 500 of the donors applied high-throughput TCR beta sequencing to assess whether each TCR beta V gene segment acted as functional or pseudogenic. Class I and class II HLA loci were covered by the typing at four-digit resolution. A later analysis re-examined previously published TCR beta repertoires from roughly 720 donors and added high-resolution HLA genotyping to investigate patterns of TCR occurrence. To predict cytomegalovirus infection status, the study brought together high-throughput TCR immunosequencing, statistical association of individual TCRs with disease status, and machine learning. Typing coverage varied by locus: about 620-630 donors for A, B, C, DRB1 and DQB1; roughly 520 for DQA1; about 570 for DPA1; under 490 for DPB1. Alongside the repertoire data, information on donor age, sex, ethnicity and CMV serostatus was compiled. The study profiled the T cell repertoires of 500 to 800 subjects by immunosequencing and related them to cytomegalovirus serostatus. The later analysis used no new phenotypic data to find candidate immune exposures, relying instead on TCR beta sequences and their occurrence across donors. A separate validation cohort of approximately 120 different subjects was used in addition to the roughly 700-subject first cohort. All discovery cohort repertoires had been generated using a single sequencing platform. A later genetic analysis used genome-wide SNP genotypes for about 65% of the 666 donors, treating that subset as a discovery cohort. Roughly 5 DR-DQ haplotypes were handled as single units for association and clustering, since linkage in the cohort was strong. On average, roughly 240,000 unique TCR beta nucleotide sequences were sequenced per donor among 300 to 500 genotyped donors of the cohort, with approximately 18% of those sequences being non-productive. The study aimed to test whether cataloging public T cell receptors could reveal signatures of past pathogen exposure.

Here is what the overall study found, with its caveats: Linkage disequilibrium might explain the correlated functional status among segregating V segments, but an unknown experimental factor could not be excluded. According to a later analysis, most CMV-associated TCR beta chains appeared to be HLA-restricted, and the HLA associations seemed to be driven largely by CMV exposure. Approximately 16 rarely observed V segments, including chromosome 9 orphons, were excluded from the earlier analysis of approximately 500 of the donors because counts were too low. In a later analysis, the rate of TCR association differed among HLA loci, with DRB1 alleles having the most associated TCRs and HLA-C alleles having the fewest. An association between a missense DCLRE1C variant and V-gene and J-gene trimming of TCR beta chains was found in a later genetic analysis and replicated in an independent cohort. A later analysis associated 16,951 TCR beta sequences with specific HLA alleles at a false discovery rate of 0.05. A later analysis found that HLA-associated TCR beta chains were more clonally expanded and had lower generation probabilities than equally common non-associated chains. Most TCR sequences were observed very rarely across donors, whereas some public TCRs were present in many individuals. Compared with the approximately 710-donor mean, donors in an Asian-associated ancestry cluster had fewer N-insertions in productive TCRs, according to a later genetic analysis. An earlier analysis of around 540 of the donors showed that most TCR beta V segments appeared in productive rearrangements either about 87% or about 30% of the time, which broadly matched IMGT annotations. Because HLA typing was missing for some donors at each locus, association tests included only the typed subset. In both the original and validation cohorts, the classifier was reported to diagnose cytomegalovirus status with high specificity and sensitivity. Only TCR beta chains were sequenced in this cohort, and the absence of alpha or paired-chain data limited detectable features. A cluster of highly shared sequence variants was judged likely to represent a technical artifact of the sequencing pipeline. When HLA alleles, especially DR and DQ, strongly co-occurred, attributing TCR associations to individual alleles was difficult. A few of the identified cytomegalovirus-associated TCR beta chains were confirmed in vitro to be specific for cytomegalovirus antigens. According to the authors, the approach could potentially be generalized to other disease states and immunological phenotypes. Immune exposure information for the cohort was limited to CMV serostatus. In a later analysis, several top co-occurrence clusters were reported to appear linked to parvovirus B19, influenza, CMV and Epstein-Barr virus. A further reported finding was that TCR beta sequences accurately predicted the HLA-A and HLA-B alleles for most subjects in the first cohort. Sequencing depth was assumed to be roughly uniform across donors in the presence/absence analyses, though that assumption may not hold. The study gave a list of 150 to 200 TCR beta chains associated with cytomegalovirus. Some IMGT-functional V segments, including TRBV6-2 and TRBV6-3, could not be distinguished by the 87-base-pair reads and were therefore excluded.

The cohort was made up of about 610 healthy bone marrow donors. At the time of sampling, all cohort members were nominally healthy, though unrecorded immune exposures were likely present. The donor was CMV seropositive and was included in the group of 250 to 300 seropositive cohort members. A peripheral blood sample was collected from each donor, and TCR beta sequencing was performed on peripheral blood mononuclear cells. Genomic DNA extraction from the blood cell samples was performed with the Qiagen DNeasy Blood Extraction Kit. The protocol used for the library was the immunoSEQ multiplex PCR assay. For the multiplex PCR, a mixture combining 60 forward primers for TCR Vbeta segments and 13 reverse primers for TCR Jbeta segments was used. The CDR3 region of rearranged TCR beta genes was amplified from genomic DNA with a multiplex PCR assay. The Illumina HiSeq System was used to sequence the amplified TCR beta libraries as 87-base-pair reads. The study's own analysis went as follows. In a later analysis, tens of millions of unique TCR beta chains were counted across the 500 to 850 repertoires, and roughly 9.9 million of these chains were shared by at least two donors. A nearest-neighbor algorithm error-corrected the raw reads and collapsed the reads into unique sequences, merging closely related sequences to remove PCR and sequencing errors. CDR3 sequences were aligned to IMGT reference sequences to assign V, D and J gene segments. For a sequence to be retained, a match of at least six nucleotides was required to both a V gene segment and a J gene segment. A rearrangement counted as productive if the CDR3 had no stop codons and remained in frame with V and J, and every other rearrangement counted as non-productive. Following IMGT convention, CDR3 was defined as the stretch from the second conserved V-encoded cysteine to the conserved J-encoded phenylalanine. Sequences without an unambiguous match to a single V gene segment were excluded from the earlier analysis of about 600 of the donors. In an earlier analysis of some 590 of the donors, a V segment was called functional when productive rearrangements were above 56.7%, and segregating when the standard deviation between donors exceeded 5%. To diagnose cytomegalovirus status from the catalog of TCR beta chain sequences, a statistical classification framework was built. In a later analysis, TCR nucleotide sequences were compared against IMGT/GENE-DB human TR gene sequences so that V and J genes could be assigned. In a later analysis, CDR3 sequences and most-parsimonious VDJ recombination scenarios were assigned using the TCRdist pipeline. A later analysis defined each TCR beta chain by its CDR3 amino acid sequence plus V-gene family, and excluded reads lacking a unique V-gene family. In a later analysis, 450 to 600 highly shared, low-generation-probability nucleotide sequences were removed to address suspected cross-contamination and a sequencing artifact. In a later analysis, a clonal expansion index was calculated for each public chain from normalized within-repertoire ranks of inferred template counts. Generation probabilities in a later analysis came from a VDJ recombination model fitted to out-of-frame rearrangements, and those results were checked against IGoR. A later analysis scored TCR-TCR, TCR-HLA and TCR-CMV co-occurrence with hypergeometric tests, applying a repertoire-size bias correction to TCR pairs. A later analysis estimated false discovery rates by permuting HLA or CMV assignments 20 times. A later analysis grouped co-occurring TCRs with DBSCAN, adding TCRdist sequence similarity when clustering within HLA-allele-positive subsets. Repertoires with fewer than 30,000 or more than 120,000 public chains, plus five repertoires with anomalous nucleotide sharing, were excluded from co-occurrence clustering. This is the immuneACCESS table as TCRdb keeps it, with only in-frame sequences that have V and J called. A part of the clones is gone; compared with another copy, unresolved V genes explain less than half, and the rest is unexplained. Clonal size and the V and J genes are those of that table, whereas D and trimming came from the DNA. Here the sample has roughly 160,000 clones; 77% occur a single time. Around 3.4% of the sample is held by the ten biggest clonotypes.

As concerns this clone: Its cognate antigen has yet to be identified. There are no base qualities to consult, and no much larger clone falls within one base.

In the germline V gene (reference sequence), CDR1 corresponds to SGHKS and CDR2 to YYEKEE. V is pruned by 2 bases and J by 7 bases, leaving 8 bases of the junction without a gene match. From the cysteine through the phenylalanine, the CDR3 covers 16 amino acids. Solely the CDR3 DNA is kept, with 48 bases framed from the first base. The sequence links TRBV5-5 to TRBJ2-2; TRBD1 aligns with 10 central bases. Specimen: PBMCs. This TCR was recovered from a man aged 25-45 years in good health and CMV-seropositive. The CDR3 protein is CASSFGTGEVLGELFF. At the DNA level, the sequence is TGTGCCAGCAGCTTCGGGACAGGGGAAGTTCTCGGGGAGCTGTTTTTT.